This is a list of T cell receptor beta chains from one sample in a study of cytomegalovirus exposure and HLA in healthy donors. Clones were read by immunoSEQ multiplex PCR, and TCRdb kept only the in-frame ones, dropping some. The sample consists of over 70,000 clones, approximately 80% of them appearing once. Sequenced: PBMCs. Receptors originate from a man between 18 and 35 years old in good health and CMV-seronegative. Each CDR3 is given with its conserved first and last residue. D genes are given only for firm matches. Where a row states a size, it is once, few, many or the class of an expanded clone; other rows omit it.

-	TRBV25-1	-	TRBJ1-4	TGTGCCAGCAAGGCTTGGGGCCCCAATGAAAAACTGTTTTTT	CASKAWGPNEKLFF
-	TRBV2	-	TRBJ2-7	TGTGCCAGCAGGGTAGACAGCCAATTCTCCTACGAGCAGTACTTC	CASRVDSQFSYEQYF
-	TRBV19	-	TRBJ1-1	TGTGCCAGTAGTATTACCGGGTTAAGGACTGAAGCTTTCTTT	CASSITGLRTEAFF
-	TRBV11-3	-	TRBJ2-2	TGTGCCAGCAGCCTAAACACCGGGGAGCTGTTTTTT	CASSLNTGELFF
-	TRBV2	-	TRBJ1-2	TGTGCCAGCAGGCCCAAAGGGGATGCAGCCTATGGCTACACCTTC	CASRPKGDAAYGYTF
TRBD1	TRBV10-1	-	TRBJ2-3	TGCGCCAGTGCCGGACAGGGGGCAACAGATACGCAGTATTTT	CASAGQGATDTQYF
-	TRBV28	-	TRBJ2-3	TGTGCCAGCGCTTTAGCGCGGGGCACAGATACGCAGTATTTT	CASALARGTDTQYF
-	TRBV4-2	once	TRBJ1-2	TGTGCCAGCATCCCCAAGCCCCGGGCTAACTATGGCTACACCTTC	CASIPKPRANYGYTF
TRBD1	TRBV7-9	-	TRBJ1-4	TGTTCCAGCAGCTTAGGGTCCGGGACAGGGGTGACCGAAAAACTGTTTTTT	CSSSLGSGTGVTEKLFF
TRBD1	TRBV19	-	TRBJ2-2	TGTGCCAGTAGTAAACGACAGGGCGGAAACACCGGGGAGCTGTTTTTT	CASSKRQGGNTGELFF
TRBD1	TRBV18	-	TRBJ2-7	TGTGCCAGCTCACCATCCGACAGGGGGCTTTCCTACGAGCAGTACTTC	CASSPSDRGLSYEQYF
-	TRBV13	once	TRBJ2-7	TGTGCCAGCAGCTTCCCTCAGGGCGAGCAGTACTTC	CASSFPQGEQYF
-	TRBV19	-	TRBJ2-3	TGTGCCAGTAGTATGTGGGGAGGCACAGATACGCAGTATTTT	CASSMWGGTDTQYF
TRBD2	TRBV2	-	TRBJ2-3	TGTGCCAGCAGCGTCCCCGGAACTAGCGTGGGTTCTGGGGGCACAGATACGCAGTATTTT	CASSVPGTSVGSGGTDTQYF
-	TRBV18	-	TRBJ1-1	TGTGCCAGCTCACAGACAGAAGACACTGAAGCTTTCTTT	CASSQTEDTEAFF
-	TRBV6-5	few	TRBJ1-2	TGTGCCAGCAGTTATGGGGGAGGGGTGATGGAAGGCTACACCTTC	CASSYGGGVMEGYTF
-	TRBV5-6	few	TRBJ1-2	TGTGCCAGCAGCGCACAGGGAAACTATGGCTACACCTTC	CASSAQGNYGYTF
-	TRBV19	once	TRBJ2-1	TGTGCCAGTAGTATAGATCCGAGGAGGGACCCTTACAATGAGCAGTTCTTC	CASSIDPRRDPYNEQFF
TRBD1	TRBV15	-	TRBJ1-1	TGTGCCACCAGCAGACCGACAGGGGTTCAAGGTACTGAAGCTTTCTTT	CATSRPTGVQGTEAFF
TRBD1	TRBV18	-	TRBJ2-7	TGTGCCAGCTCACCAACCTCCGGGACAGGGCGATACGAGCAGTACTTC	CASSPTSGTGRYEQYF
TRBD2	TRBV5-6	-	TRBJ2-1	TGTGCCAGCAGCTTCCCCTATATAGCGGGGGGGCTGGACAATGAGCAGTTCTTC	CASSFPYIAGGLDNEQFF
-	TRBV9	-	TRBJ1-2	TGTGCCAGCAGCGTAGGAGGGCCAAACTATGGCTACACCTTC	CASSVGGPNYGYTF
TRBD1	TRBV14	-	TRBJ1-2	TGTGCCAGCAGCCGCCAGGACAGGGGAAGTGGCTACACCTTC	CASSRQDRGSGYTF
TRBD1	TRBV6-1	once	TRBJ1-1	TGTGCCAGCGAAGATGGGGGACAGGGTCTTACTGAAGCTTTCTTT	CASEDGGQGLTEAFF
-	TRBV9	-	TRBJ1-1	TGTGCCAGCAGCGTAGTAGGGGGAGACACTGAAGCTTTCTTT	CASSVVGGDTEAFF
TRBD2	TRBV2	-	TRBJ2-1	TGTGCCAGCAGTGTGGCTAGCGGGGGGTACAATGAGCAGTTCTTC	CASSVASGGYNEQFF
-	TRBV6-6	-	TRBJ2-5	TGTGCCAGCAGATATCAAGAGACCCAGTACTTC	CASRYQETQYF
TRBD1	TRBV5-1	once	TRBJ1-1	TGCGCCAGCGGGAGAGGACAGGGCCCTGAAGCTTTCTTT	CASGRGQGPEAFF
-	TRBV27	few	TRBJ2-1	TGTGCCAACCCCCCCGTCCTGGGCAGGGGGGATGAGCAGTTCTTC	CANPPVLGRGDEQFF
-	TRBV11-2	-	TRBJ2-5	TGTGCCAGCAGCTTCGAGGGAGAGACCCAGTACTTC	CASSFEGETQYF
-	TRBV7-6	-	TRBJ2-5	TGTGCCAGCAGCTTTACCGGGGTCCGGGAGACCCAGTACTTC	CASSFTGVRETQYF